This T cell receptor (beta chain) was recorded in a study of T-cell reconstitution after alpha-beta-depleted transplantation in children (TCRdb year 2016). Study-level background: Using TCR repertoire profiling, the study quantitatively followed how T-cell immune reconstitution unfolded in children after TCRalphabeta/CD19-depleted allogeneic hematopoietic cell transplantation. Beyond this particular receptor, the publication reports: The apparently early recovery of alphabetaT-cell counts about two months after transplant reportedly depended on only several hundred rapidly expanded clones that came from non-depleted graft cells. In some patients, high TCRbeta diversity at day 60 was attributed to recipient T cells and intrathymic progenitors that had survived conditioning. The frequencies of hyperexpanded clones fell over the following months, and after one year, T-cell counts and TCRbeta diversity were mostly attributed to newly produced T cells.

The table lists this clonotype with many counts. Its binding antigen is unknown. No much larger clonotype is one base removed from it; base qualities were not supplied. Unmatched junction bases come to 14, with V trimmed by 6 bases and J by 2 bases. CDR3 length: 16 amino acids, cysteine to phenylalanine. Here the CDR3 DNA is all that survives: 48 bases in frame from base 1. CDR1 is given as DFQATT and CDR2 as SNEGSKA, both from the germline V gene (reference sequence). The library was prepared using PCR. The sequencer listed for this sample is Illumina HiSeq 2500. TCR libraries were prepared with molecular barcoding, using unique molecular identifiers to normalize TCRbeta repertoire quantification. TCRdb took the public reads, trimmed them with fastp at Q25, ran MiXCR for clone calling and kept in-frame beta chains. Each entry is one CDR3 protein sequence, shown with its most common DNA and genes. The sample contains about 170,000 distinct CDR3 sequences, 11% of them found a single time. Jointly, the top ten make up roughly an eighth of the sample.

The treatment or condition label for this specimen denotes: allogeneic hematopoietic cell transplantation with graft depleted of TCRalphabeta T cells and CD19 B cells. The children who served as transplant recipients had been given grafts of TCRalphabeta/CD19-depleted allogeneic hematopoietic cells. Here the chain combines TRBV20-1 and TRBJ2-3, and TRBD2 aligns with 7 junction nucleotides. The sequence derives from a boy under 10 years old with acute myeloid leukemia, due to receive a stem cell transplant. Sequenced material: PBMCs, taken before TCRalphabeta/CD19-depleted stem cell transplant. The bases read TGCAGTGCCAAGAAGACAAGCGGGACCTACACAGATACGCAGTATTTT. Its product reads: CSAKKTSGTYTDTQYF.